This is a list of T cell receptor beta chains from one sample in a study of shared clonotypes between healthy human individuals. Assay: immunoSEQ multiplex PCR; the TCRdb copy retains only in-frame clones and omits some. This table holds hundreds of thousands of clones, 85% to 95% found once. Sequenced input: naive CD8+ T cells sorted from blood. Source of these receptors: a woman under 40 in good health. CDR3s include the opening cysteine and the closing phenylalanine or tryptophan. The D gene is left open where the match is weak. Not all rows give a size; the values are once, few, many and, for expanded clones, a class.

v_gene	abundance	d_gene	j_gene	CDR3aa	CDR3nt
TRBV2	-	-	TRBJ2-7	CASRVAGGLSEQYF	TGTGCCAGCAGGGTCGCAGGTGGGCTCTCCGAGCAGTACTTC
TRBV5-1	-	TRBD2	TRBJ2-1	CASSSSGLAGEPEQFF	TGCGCCAGCAGCTCTTCGGGACTAGCGGGAGAGCCTGAGCAGTTCTTC
TRBV27	-	TRBD2	TRBJ2-1	CASSLTSGYNEQFF	TGTGCCAGCAGTTTGACTAGCGGATACAATGAGCAGTTCTTC
TRBV9	-	-	TRBJ1-1	CASSVGGGGTEAFF	TGTGCCAGCAGCGTAGGAGGCGGGGGCACTGAAGCTTTCTTT
TRBV7-9	-	-	TRBJ2-1	CASSLSSRNEQFF	TGTGCCAGCAGCTTAAGCTCCAGGAATGAGCAGTTCTTC
TRBV4-1	-	-	TRBJ2-7	CASSQEGFSDEQYF	TGCGCCAGCAGCCAAGAGGGATTCTCAGACGAGCAGTACTTC
TRBV27	-	-	TRBJ2-3	CASSLVGQFTDTQYF	TGTGCCAGCAGTTTGGTTGGCCAGTTCACAGATACGCAGTATTTT
TRBV27	-	-	TRBJ1-3	CASSLAVSGNTIYF	TGTGCCAGCAGTTTGGCAGTCTCTGGAAACACCATATATTTT
TRBV27	-	-	TRBJ2-1	CASSYGTYNEQFF	TGTGCCAGCAGTTACGGTACCTACAATGAGCAGTTCTTC
TRBV11-2	-	-	TRBJ2-7	CASSLKYEQYF	TGTGCCAGCAGCTTAAAGTACGAGCAGTACTTC
TRBV19	-	-	TRBJ2-7	CASSMVGKAYEQYF	TGTGCCAGTAGTATGGTAGGGAAAGCCTACGAGCAGTACTTC
TRBV2	-	-	TRBJ1-1	CASSESGEGLMNTEAFF	TGTGCCAGCAGTGAATCTGGCGAGGGGCTAATGAACACTGAAGCTTTCTTT
TRBV27	-	TRBD2	TRBJ2-3	CASSLAGGTDTQYF	TGTGCCAGCAGTTTGGCGGGAGGGACAGATACGCAGTATTTT
TRBV6-1	-	-	TRBJ2-7	CASSEGLTYEQYF	TGTGCCAGCAGTGAGGGACTGACCTACGAGCAGTACTTC
TRBV5-6	-	-	TRBJ2-2	CASSLGGGNTGELFF	TGTGCCAGCAGCTTGGGCGGCGGCAACACCGGGGAGCTGTTTTTT
TRBV5-8	-	TRBD1	TRBJ2-7	CASSSQGTGFDEQYF	TGTGCCAGCAGCTCGCAGGGGACAGGGTTTGACGAGCAGTACTTC
TRBV4-1	-	-	TRBJ1-6	CASSHKIGGDNSPLHF	TGCGCCAGCAGCCACAAGATAGGGGGGGATAATTCACCCCTCCACTTT
TRBV6-5	-	-	TRBJ2-7	CASSLDNYEQYF	TGTGCCAGCAGCCTCGACAACTACGAGCAGTACTTC
TRBV5-6	-	-	TRBJ2-4	CASSLGAGGDLNIQYF	TGTGCCAGCAGCTTGGGGGCAGGTGGTGACCTAAACATTCAGTACTTC
TRBV28	-	-	TRBJ2-2	CASSLGFQGRGLTTGELFF	TGTGCCAGCAGTTTAGGGTTTCAAGGTAGAGGGCTTACCACCGGGGAGCTGTTTTTT
TRBV7-8	-	-	TRBJ2-1	CASSLHQGTTPEQFF	TGTGCCAGCAGCTTACACCAGGGTACTACACCCGAGCAGTTCTTC
TRBV27	once	-	TRBJ2-6	CASSLPPRWSGANVLTF	TGTGCCAGCAGTTTACCTCCGAGGTGGAGTGGGGCCAACGTCCTGACTTTC